This T cell receptor (beta chain) was captured by sequencing in a study of OX40 agonist ivuxolimab in advanced cancers. Looking at the study overall: The costimulatory receptor OX40 (CD134) was targeted by ivuxolimab, a fully human IgG2 agonistic monoclonal antibody. Intravenous ivuxolimab was administered to patients every 2 weeks at six dose levels: 0.01, 0.1, 0.3, 1.5, 3 and 10 mg/kg. Among the approximately 50 dose-escalation patients, about 19 had hepatocellular carcinoma, 15 or so melanoma, 9 renal cell carcinoma and 9 head and neck cancer. A male proportion of roughly 80% and a mean age of around 60 years, ranging from 23 to 79, were recorded for the dose-escalation cohort. Patients were allowed to have had prior anti-PD-1, anti-PD-L1 or anti-CTLA-4 therapy, and approximately 40% of the dose-escalation patients had been treated with checkpoint inhibitors. Partial responses were achieved by three dose-escalation patients, of whom one had hepatocellular carcinoma and two had cutaneous melanoma. Peripheral TCRbeta sequencing was intended to test whether TCR sequence diversity was altered and clonal T-cell expansion was caused by ivuxolimab. The monotherapy dose-escalation portion (N = 52 patients) of the phase I ivuxolimab trial is reported in the paper. Summary of the overall study and its limitations: At doses of 0.1 to 3.0 mg/kg, clonal expansion of both CD4+ and CD8+ T cells in blood was seen between baseline and week 6. Low levels of normalized T-cell clonal expansion were also seen in some patients who did not respond. In partial responders in the 0.1-3.0 mg/kg groups, normalized peripheral clonal expansion was found to be among the lowest, especially among CD8+ T cells. Antigen specificity was not determined for the clonally expanded peripheral T cells. On average, CD8+ T cells showed more expanded clones than CD4+ T cells after ivuxolimab.

On this clone: Its antigen is unknown. The input lacks base qualities; no much larger clone sits a single base away.

The germline V gene specifies SGHDT as CDR1 and YYEEEE as CDR2. Relative to germline, V is 3 bases shorter and J is 1 base shorter, with 11 bases between their ends. Inclusive of the bounding cysteine and phenylalanine, the CDR3 is 15 residues long. Just the 45-base CDR3 DNA is kept, in frame starting at base 1. To sequence the TCRbeta CDR3 region, genomic DNA was isolated from the sorted cells. The immunoSEQ Assay was used to sequence the TCRbeta CDR3 regions. Held by TCRdb, this immuneACCESS table contains in-frame sequences only and omits some clones. Under half of the omission traces to an unresolved V gene where checked; the cause of the rest is unknown. The sample records tens of thousands of clones, less than 85% of which are singletons. The top ten clonotypes cover about a quarter of the sample. The trial excluded patients who had a history of autoimmune disease or who were on systemic immunosuppression. Peripheral blood for TCR sequencing was collected from all dose cohorts at baseline, on cycle 4 day 1, and on cycle 7 day 1. The samples were taken from a phase I, first-in-human, multicenter, open-label dose-escalation trial of ivuxolimab. Adults with locally advanced or metastatic head and neck squamous cell, hepatocellular, melanoma or renal cell carcinoma were enrolled in the trial. Before TCR sequencing, CD4+ and CD8+ T cells were separately sorted from peripheral blood.

The sequence came from an adult with an advanced solid tumor such as melanoma, head and neck, liver or kidney cancer. Specimen: CD4+ or CD8+ T cells sorted from blood, collected in a trial of the OX40 agonist ivuxolimab. The chain was built from TRBV5-6 and TRBJ2-4; 6 matching bases give a weak D call of TRBD2. This receptor carries the CDR3 CASSWGLGAKNIQYF. The DNA sequence is given as TGTGCCAGCAGCTGGGGACTGGGGGCCAAAAACATTCAGTACTTC.